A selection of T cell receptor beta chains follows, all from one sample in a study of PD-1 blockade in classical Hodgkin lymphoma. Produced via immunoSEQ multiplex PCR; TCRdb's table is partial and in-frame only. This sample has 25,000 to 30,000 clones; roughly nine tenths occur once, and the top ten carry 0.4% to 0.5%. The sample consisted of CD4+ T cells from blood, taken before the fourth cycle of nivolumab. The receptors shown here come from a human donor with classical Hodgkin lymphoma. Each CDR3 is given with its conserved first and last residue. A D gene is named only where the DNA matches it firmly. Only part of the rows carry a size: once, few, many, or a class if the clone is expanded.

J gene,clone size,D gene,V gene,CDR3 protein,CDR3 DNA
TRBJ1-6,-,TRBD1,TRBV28,CASSLDRVSPLHF,TGTGCCAGCAGTTTGGACAGGGTTTCACCCCTCCACTTT
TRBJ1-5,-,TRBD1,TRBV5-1,CASSLEGQVNQPQHF,TGCGCCAGCAGCTTGGAGGGACAGGTGAATCAGCCCCAGCATTTT
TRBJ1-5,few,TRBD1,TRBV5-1,CASSLGQGQPQHF,TGCGCCAGCAGCTTGGGACAGGGTCAGCCCCAGCATTTT
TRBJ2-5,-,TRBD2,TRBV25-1,CASTPRLAAQETQYF,TGTGCCAGCACGCCTAGACTAGCAGCACAAGAGACCCAGTACTTC
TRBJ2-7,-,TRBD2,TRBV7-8,CASSLAGLATEQYF,TGTGCCAGCAGCTTAGCCGGACTAGCTACCGAGCAGTACTTC
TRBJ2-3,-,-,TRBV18,CASSPPLGTDTQYF,TGTGCCAGCTCACCACCGCTTGGGACAGATACGCAGTATTTT
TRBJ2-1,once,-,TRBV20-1,CSAFVNEQFF,TGCAGTGCTTTCGTCAATGAGCAGTTCTTC
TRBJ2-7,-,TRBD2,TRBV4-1,CASSQESLAGTYEQYF,TGCGCCAGCAGCCAAGAATCACTAGCGGGGACCTACGAGCAGTACTTC
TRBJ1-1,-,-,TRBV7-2,CASSLGPIGTEAFF,TGTGCCAGCAGCTTAGGCCCCATAGGGACTGAAGCTTTCTTT
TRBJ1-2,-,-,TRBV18,CASSPSETNYGYTF,TGTGCCAGCTCACCGAGCGAAACTAACTATGGCTACACCTTC
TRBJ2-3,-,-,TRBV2,CASSDARVTDTQYF,TGTGCCAGCAGTGACGCCCGAGTCACAGATACGCAGTATTTT
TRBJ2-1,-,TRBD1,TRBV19,CASSMYGTGPGNEQFF,TGTGCCAGTAGTATGTACGGGACAGGGCCGGGGAATGAGCAGTTCTTC
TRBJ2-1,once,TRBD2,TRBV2,CASSGTSGRWSYNEQFF,TGTGCCAGCAGTGGGACTAGCGGGAGGTGGTCCTACAATGAGCAGTTCTTC
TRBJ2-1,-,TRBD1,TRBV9,CASSAGTGNEQFF,TGTGCCAGCAGCGCCGGGACAGGGAATGAGCAGTTCTTC
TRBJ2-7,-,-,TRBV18,CASSPTGTATYEQYF,TGTGCCAGCTCACCTACCGGGACTGCCACCTACGAGCAGTACTTC
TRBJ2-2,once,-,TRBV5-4,CASSKGLGELFF,TGTGCCAGCAGTAAAGGGTTAGGGGAGCTGTTTTTT
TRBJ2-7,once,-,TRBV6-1,CASMVRVPPYEQYF,TGTGCCAGCATGGTCAGGGTACCCCCCTACGAGCAGTACTTC
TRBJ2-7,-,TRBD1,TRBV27,CASSLSLQGAYEQYF,TGTGCCAGCAGTTTATCGCTACAGGGGGCCTACGAGCAGTACTTC
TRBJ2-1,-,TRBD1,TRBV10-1,CASARRTGGNEQFF,TGCGCCAGCGCCAGACGGACAGGGGGCAATGAGCAGTTCTTC
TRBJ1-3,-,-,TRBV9,CASSVEALSGNTIYF,TGTGCCAGCAGCGTAGAGGCTTTGTCCGGAAACACCATATATTTT
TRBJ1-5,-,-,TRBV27,CASSPYPGLNQPQHF,TGTGCCAGCAGTCCGTACCCAGGTCTCAATCAGCCCCAGCATTTT
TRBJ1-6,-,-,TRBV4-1,CASSPGGGGLLNSPLHF,TGCGCCAGCAGCCCGGGGGGCGGAGGGCTCCTAAATTCACCCCTCCACTTT
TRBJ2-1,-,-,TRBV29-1,CSQRSYNEQFF,TGCAGCCAAAGGAGCTACAATGAGCAGTTCTTC
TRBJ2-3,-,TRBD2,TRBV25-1,CASSAGLAGGSSTDTQYF,TGTGCCAGCAGTGCCGGACTAGCGGGAGGGTCCAGCACAGATACGCAGTATTTT
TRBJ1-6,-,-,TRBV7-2,CASSLQSSYNSPLHF,TGTGCCAGCAGCCTTCAGAGCTCCTATAATTCACCCCTCCACTTT
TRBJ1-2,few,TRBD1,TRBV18,CASSPVAGTGGYGYTF,TGTGCCAGCTCACCAGTCGCCGGGACAGGGGGTTATGGCTACACCTTC
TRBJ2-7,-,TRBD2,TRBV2,CASSELWASGRGEQYF,TGTGCCAGCAGTGAATTGTGGGCTAGCGGGAGAGGCGAGCAGTACTTC
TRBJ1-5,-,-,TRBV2,CASSEGLMQPQHF,TGTGCCAGCAGTGAAGGATTAATGCAGCCCCAGCATTTT
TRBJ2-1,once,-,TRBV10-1,CASSESPGYNEQFF,TGCGCCAGCAGTGAGTCGCCAGGGTACAATGAGCAGTTCTTC
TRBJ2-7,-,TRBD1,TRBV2,CASGQGSYEQYF,TGTGCCAGCGGACAGGGTTCCTACGAGCAGTACTTC
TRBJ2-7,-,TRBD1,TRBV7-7,CASTGTGKENEQYF,TGTGCTAGCACCGGGACAGGGAAAGAAAACGAGCAGTACTTC
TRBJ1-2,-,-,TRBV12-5,CASGLVEGTISNYGYTF,TGTGCTAGTGGTTTGGTAGAGGGGACCATCTCTAACTATGGCTACACCTTC
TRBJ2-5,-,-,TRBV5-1,CASRGGGLETQYF,TGCGCCAGCCGGGGAGGGGGCCTAGAGACCCAGTACTTC
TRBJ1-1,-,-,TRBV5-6,CASSLGSEAFF,TGTGCCAGCAGCTTGGGAAGCGAAGCTTTCTTT
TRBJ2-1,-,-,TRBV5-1,CASSLGSSYNEQFF,TGCGCCAGCAGCTTGGGCAGCTCCTACAATGAGCAGTTCTTC
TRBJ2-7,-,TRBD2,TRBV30,CAWRKGGRDEQYF,TGTGCCTGGAGAAAGGGAGGGAGAGACGAGCAGTACTTC
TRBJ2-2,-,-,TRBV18,CASSPQGSNTGELFF,TGTGCCAGCTCACCACAGGGTTCGAACACCGGGGAGCTGTTTTTT
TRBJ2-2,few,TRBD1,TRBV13,CASSPQGAFGELFF,TGTGCCAGCAGCCCCCAGGGGGCGTTCGGGGAGCTGTTTTTT
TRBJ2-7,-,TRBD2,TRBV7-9,CASSLVSGLADPYEQYF,TGTGCCAGCAGCCTCGTTAGCGGACTAGCGGATCCCTACGAGCAGTACTTC
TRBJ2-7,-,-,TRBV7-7,CASSLVRGKSHEQYF,TGTGCTAGCAGCTTGGTCCGGGGGAAGTCCCACGAGCAGTACTTC
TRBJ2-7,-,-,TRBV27,CASSLAGSYEQYF,TGTGCCAGCAGTTTGGCGGGATCCTACGAGCAGTACTTC
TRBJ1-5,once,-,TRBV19,CASSIRDDSRNQPQHF,TGTGCCAGTAGTATAAGGGACGACAGCCGCAATCAGCCCCAGCATTTT
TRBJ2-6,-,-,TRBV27,CASSLWSGANVLTF,TGTGCCAGCAGTTTATGGTCTGGGGCCAACGTCCTGACTTTC
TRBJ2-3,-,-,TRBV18,CASSPSGYPSTDTQYF,TGTGCCAGCTCACCAAGCGGTTACCCTAGCACAGATACGCAGTATTTT
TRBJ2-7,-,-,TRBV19,CASSMVGGTLYEQYF,TGTGCCAGTAGTATGGTTGGAGGAACGCTGTACGAGCAGTACTTC
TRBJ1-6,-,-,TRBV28,CASSLPLGGSSPLHF,TGTGCCAGCAGTTTACCCCTCGGGGGTAGTTCACCCCTCCACTTT
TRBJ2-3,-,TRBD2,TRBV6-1,CASSERLAGEVNTQYF,TGTGCCAGCAGTGAACGACTAGCGGGAGAAGTTAATACGCAGTATTTT
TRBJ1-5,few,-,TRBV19,CATTTGRQPQHF,TGTGCCACCACAACGGGACGACAGCCCCAGCATTTT
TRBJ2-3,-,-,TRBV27,CASSRTGRRITDTQYF,TGTGCCAGCAGCCGCACCGGTAGGAGAATCACAGATACGCAGTATTTT
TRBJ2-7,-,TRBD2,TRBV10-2,CASSTKLAGAAYEQYF,TGCGCCAGCAGTACCAAACTAGCGGGAGCGGCCTACGAGCAGTACTTC
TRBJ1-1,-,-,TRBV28,CASSLKRLPKFEAFF,TGTGCCAGCAGTTTAAAACGACTCCCGAAATTCGAAGCTTTCTTT